Shown below are 27 T cell receptor beta chains from a single sample sequenced in a study of shared T cell receptors in the human thymus. The method was immunoSEQ multiplex PCR; TCRdb's version includes in-frame clones alone and lacks a portion of them. Of 700,000 to 750,000 clones listed, 70% to 90% are singletons. These data were also filed under a second study, of human thymus T cells.

Sequenced material: thymocytes. The receptors originated from a girl less than two years old with a congenital heart defect.

The chain recombines TRBV7-9 with TRBJ1-1, with D possibly matching TRBD1 (5 bases). V gave up 3 bases and J gave up 11 bases, with 22 bases separating them. The CDR3 consists of 15 residues. In germline, CDR1 is SEHNR, CDR2 FQNEAQ (reference sequence). The CDR3 bases are TGTGCCAGCAGCTTTCCCACCAACCTCAGGGCCGGGGCTTTCTTT. Its protein product is CASSFPTNLRAGAFF.

Of note for this clone: The junction differs from germline at one of its ends, possibly a read error. At the DNA level, this CDR3 is encoded by other sequences in the same sample as well. The J gene is TRBJ1-6, the V gene TRBV5-1, with 7 bases matching TRBD1. This CDR3 contains 16 residues. Germline-derived CDR1 and CDR2 are SGHRS and YFSETQ. CDR3 coding DNA: TGCGCCAGCAGTTCGGACAGGCTCAACCCCAATTCCCCCCTCCACTTT. Translation: CASSSDRLNPNSPLHF.

This clone has only one observation. This chain links TRBV27 with TRBJ1-1, with a tentative D call TRBD1 (6 bases). V lost 5 bases and J 11 bases, leaving 21 bases between the germline ends. Germline-derived CDR1 and CDR2 are MNHEY and SMNVEV (reference sequence). The CDR3 sequence is 14 residues long. Here the CDR3 reads CASSPPGHGVGAFF. In DNA form, the CDR3 reads TGTGCCAGCAGTCCCCCGGGACACGGGGTAGGTGCTTTCTTT.

The genes are TRBV5-4 and TRBJ2-5; the match to TRBD2 covers 9 bases. CDR1 SGHNT and CDR2 YYREEE come from the germline V gene (reference sequence). The CDR3 is 14 residues long. V dropped 6 bases and J dropped 5; count of bases not matched to a gene: 8. In nucleotides, the CDR3 is TGTGCCAGCAACACAAGCGGGGGGCGGGAGACCCAGTACTTC. Its translation is CASNTSGGRETQYF.

The chain recombines TRBV28 with TRBJ1-2; D ambiguous. The CDR3 runs to 17 residues. The germline CDR1 and CDR2 sequences are MDHEN and SYDVKM. V lost 3 bases to trimming and J lost 1 base, with 18 bases between them. The CDR3, as DNA: TGTGCCAGCAGTTTTTTTTCAGGAACCTATTTTAACTATGGCTACACCTTC. Its translation is CASSFFSGTYFNYGYTF.

In regard to this clone: At one end the junction does not follow the germline gene, possibly because of a read error. V gene TRBV29-1 combines with J gene TRBJ1-1; 12 bases fit TRBD1. Germline CDR1 SQVTM, CDR2 ANQGSEA. The length of the CDR3 is 15 residues. CDR3 coding DNA: TGCAGCGTCGAAGGGACAGGGGGCTGGGGCACTGAAGCTTTCTTT. This codes for CSVEGTGGWGTEAFF.

The gene calls are TRBV7-6 and TRBJ2-6; weak D call: TRBD1 (6 bases). V lost 2 bases and J lost 0, with 11 bases in between. The CDR3 runs 17 residues. CDR1 and CDR2 (germline): SGHVS, FNYEAQ. The CDR3 is CASSLSDSTSGANVLTF. The CDR3, as DNA: TGTGCCAGCAGCTTATCGGACAGCACCTCTGGGGCCAACGTCCTGACTTTC.

The sample holds a few counts of this clone. The chain is built from TRBV28 and TRBJ1-2, with D unresolved. The ends were cut back, 6 bases at V and 2 bases at J, with 10 bases in the middle. This CDR3 has 13 residues. Germline assignment: CDR1 MDHEN and CDR2 SYDVKM. For the CDR3, the DNA is TGTGCCAGCAGCCGATCGGGGAACTATGGCTACACCTTC. Its protein product is CASSRSGNYGYTF.

J is TRBJ2-3 and V is TRBV9; a weak D match, TRBD1 (5 bases). CDR1 SGDLS and CDR2 YYNGEE come from the germline V gene. Trimming shortened V by 2 bases and J by 4 bases, and 17 bases separated the two germline ends. The CDR3 spans 16 residues. CDR3 loop: CASSVWVREGADTQYF. For the CDR3, the DNA is TGTGCCAGCAGCGTCTGGGTCCGTGAAGGGGCAGATACGCAGTATTTT.

CDR3 sequence: CASSPVGRETQYF. The CDR3 DNA sequence: TGCGCCAGCAGCCCCGTGGGCCGAGAGACCCAGTACTTC. The chain recombines TRBV5-1 with TRBJ2-5, with D uncertain. Trimming removed 4 bases from V and 4 bases from J, with 11 bases in between. Germline V gene lookup returns CDR1 SGHRS and CDR2 YFSETQ. The CDR3 has 13 amino acids.

The rearrangement uses TRBV9 and TRBJ2-1; 9 positions match TRBD2. Germline assignment: CDR1 SGDLS and CDR2 YYNGEE. The CDR3 has 15 residues. V lost 5 bases and J lost 10; bases outside the gene matches: 13. The CDR3, as DNA: TGTGCCAGCAGTCTTAGCGGGGGTCAAATGTGGGAGCAGTTCTTC. Its protein product is CASSLSGGQMWEQFF.

This clone was seen a single time. The chain has TRBV5-1 and TRBJ2-7; D may be TRBD2 (7 bases). V dropped 6 bases and J dropped 6 bases, with 25 bases sitting between them. CDR1 and CDR2 from the germline V gene are SGHRS and YFSETQ. This CDR3 region has 16 residues. The CDR3 loop is CASKGGALEKWGEQYF. DNA of the CDR3: TGCGCCAGCAAGGGGGGGGCACTTGAAAAATGGGGCGAGCAGTACTTC.

The chain recombines TRBV5-1 with TRBJ1-2, with 7 bases matching TRBD1. CDR1 SGHRS and CDR2 YFSETQ come from the germline V gene. The CDR3 extends over 15 amino acids. V trimming: 1 base; J trimming: 6 bases; junction bases outside the gene matches: 9. In DNA, the CDR3 is TGCGCCAGCAGCTTGAGTACGGGACAGAGACATGGCTACACCTTC. Translation gives CASSLSTGQRHGYTF.

The J gene is TRBJ1-5, the V gene TRBV19; D gene ambiguous. Germline CDR1 is LNHDA and CDR2 is SQIVND (reference sequence). Trimming pared 3 bases from V and 7 bases from J, leaving 16 bases between. The CDR3 is 15 residues long. This chain's CDR3 is CASSISGREEQPQHF. CDR3 in DNA: TGTGCCAGTAGTATTTCGGGGAGGGAGGAGCAGCCCCAGCATTTT.

This clone has a handful of counts. CDR3 nucleotide sequence: TGTGCCAGCAGGGTCACGGGGGGGCGGGAGACCCAGTACTTC. Residues: CASRVTGGRETQYF. The V and J genes are TRBV2 and TRBJ2-5; 8 nucleotides align to TRBD2. Germline CDR1 is SNHLY and CDR2 is FYNNEI. V lost 6 bases and J lost 5; bases outside the gene matches: 8. The length of the CDR3 is 14 residues. The full variable domain, with the rest looked up from reference TRBV2 and TRBJ2-5, is EPEVTQTPSHQVTQMGQEVILRCVPISNHLYFYWYRQILGQKVEFLVSFYNNEISEKSEIFDDQFSVERPDGSNFTLKIRSTKLEDSAMYFCASRVTGGRETQYFGPGTRLLVL.

The chain is built from TRBV25-1 and TRBJ2-3; 7 nucleotides agree with TRBD2. J lost 0 bases, V lost 4 bases, and 10 bases had no gene match. The CDR3 contains 17 residues. Germline V gene sequence: CDR1 MGHDK, CDR2 SYGVNS. The CDR3: CASSGPGLPSSTDTQYF. For the CDR3, the DNA is TGTGCCAGCAGTGGACCGGGACTACCTTCTAGCACAGATACGCAGTATTTT.

The chain uses TRBV5-1 and TRBJ1-2; 8 nucleotides line up with TRBD1. In germline, CDR1 is SGHRS, CDR2 YFSETQ. V shed 4 bases and J 4 bases; nucleotides not matched to a gene: 6. CDR3 length equals 14 residues. CDR3 bases: TGCGCCAGCAGCGTGGACAGGGAAACCTATGGCTACACCTTC. Translating gives CASSVDRETYGYTF.

Points on this clone: The same CDR3 also results from other DNA sequences found in this sample. The chain couples TRBV6-5 to TRBJ2-3; 8 bases line up with TRBD2. V shed 2 bases and J 1 base; nucleotides not matched to a gene: 5. The CDR3 has 16 amino acids. Germline V gene lookup returns CDR1 MNHEY and CDR2 SVGAGI. The CDR3 coding sequence is TGTGCCAGCAGTTACCGGACTAGCAGCTGCACAGATACGCAGTATTTT. Translating gives CASSYRTSSCTDTQYF.

This clone was seen only once. The chain recombines TRBV7-9 with TRBJ2-7; D unclear. Trimming cost V 3 bases and J 0 bases, with 3 bases left between them. The CDR3 is 12 amino acids. Germline CDR1 reads SEHNR; CDR2 reads FQNEAQ (reference sequence). The CDR3 DNA follows: TGTGCCAGCAGCTTCAGCTCCTACGAGCAGTACTTC. It is translated as CASSFSSYEQYF.

This clone was seen only a few times. The rearrangement links TRBV4-1 to TRBJ1-4; D gene uncertain. The CDR3 is 13 residues long. Trimming pared 1 base from V and 5 bases from J, leaving 5 bases between. Germline V CDR1 and CDR2: MGHRA, YSYEKL. The CDR3 reads CASSQAVNEKLFF. The CDR3 DNA reads TGCGCCAGCAGCCAAGCAGTCAATGAAAAACTGTTTTTT.

In the case of this clone: Compared with germline, one end of the junction differs, possibly owing to a read error. Other DNA variants within this sample encode the same CDR3. CDR3 sequence reads: CASSYGLAGTGELFF. In DNA form, the CDR3 reads TGTGCTAGCAGTTACGGGCTAGCGGGCACCGGGGAGCTGTTTTTT. The rearrangement links TRBV6-6 to TRBJ2-2, with 8 positions matching TRBD2. From germline, CDR1 is MNHNY and CDR2 SVGAGI (reference sequence). CDR3 length equals 15 residues.

This chain connects TRBV15 to TRBJ1-2; the D gene is possibly TRBD1 (6 bases). Between the trimmed V and J ends, which lost 0 bases and 1 base, there was a span of 12 bases. Germline V gene sequence: CDR1 LNHNV, CDR2 YYDKDF (reference sequence). The CDR3 has 16 amino acids. CDR3 region: CATSRETGPINYGYTF. CDR3 DNA: TGTGCCACCAGCAGAGAAACAGGGCCAATTAACTATGGCTACACCTTC.

In DNA, the CDR3 is TGTGCCAGCTCATACCGGGACGAGCAGTACTTC. The encoded protein is CASSYRDEQYF. The rearrangement links TRBV19 to TRBJ2-7; D not resolved. Trimming cost V 9 bases and J 5 bases, with 11 bases left between them. The CDR3 is made up of 11 amino acids. CDR1 is LNHDA, CDR2 SQIVND, per germline (reference sequence).

This clone was seen only a few times. The rearrangement joins TRBV28 to TRBJ2-2; TRBD1 matches at 9 bases. Losses at the gene ends were 7 bases for V and 6 bases for J; bases not matched to a gene: 21. Germline CDR1 is MDHEN and CDR2 is SYDVKM. The CDR3 has 19 residues. CDR3 in DNA: TGTGCCAGCACCATAGGGGTTGTGGACAGGGGATTTTTTGCCGGGGAGCTGTTTTTT. The encoded protein is CASTIGVVDRGFFAGELFF. Full variable domain (remainder filled in from reference TRBV28 and TRBJ2-2): DVKVTQSSRYLVKRTGEKVFLECVQDMDHENMFWYRQDPGLGLRLIYFSYDVKMKEKGDIPEGYSVSREKKERFSLILESASTNQTSMYLCASTIGVVDRGFFAGELFFGEGSRLTVL.

The chain links TRBV7-2 to TRBJ2-5; TRBD2 might be the D (7 bases). The CDR3 has 19 amino acids. Germline lookup yields CDR1 SGHTA and CDR2 FQGNSA. V lost 5 bases and J lost 0, with 25 bases in between. As DNA, the CDR3 is TGTGCCAGCAGCCTCGCCCAGGGGCGGGGGCCCTCGCACCAAGAGACCCAGTACTTC. It specifies CASSLAQGRGPSHQETQYF. Supplemented by reference TRBV7-2 and TRBJ2-5, the full variable domain reads GAGVSQSPSNKVTEKGKDVELRCDPISGHTALYWYRQSLGQGLEFLIYFQGNSAPDKSGLPSDRFSAERTGGSVSTLTIQRTQQEDSAVYLCASSLAQGRGPSHQETQYFGPGTRLLVL.

This clone was seen a handful of times. The genes are TRBV19 and TRBJ1-4; 11 nucleotides agree with TRBD1. V shed 7 bases and J 8 bases; nucleotides not matched to a gene: 9. The CDR3 spans 15 residues. CDR1 is LNHDA and CDR2 is SQIVND in the germline V gene (reference sequence). CDR3 coding DNA: TGTGCCAGTAACCCAGGGGGACAGGGGGTGGAAAAACTGTTTTTT. Residues: CASNPGGQGVEKLFF.

The chain uses TRBV19 and TRBJ1-1; 7 positions agree with TRBD1. CDR3 length: 14 residues. Unmatched junction bases numbered 8, after V lost 5 bases and J lost 5 bases. CDR1 and CDR2 (germline): LNHDA, SQIVND (reference sequence). In DNA, the CDR3 is TGTGCCAGTAGTTGGGACAGAAGTTATACTGAAGCTTTCTTT. Translated, it gives CASSWDRSYTEAFF.